These 32 T cell receptor beta chains were sequenced from one sample in a study of blood T cells in healthy people across ages (dated by TCRdb to between 2015 and 2016). Libraries were constructed by 5' RACE. The reads were generated on an Illumina HiSeq 2500. A second PCR of about 7 to 12 cycles was run with a J-beta primer mix and a sample-barcoded 5' primer. Using fastp trimming at Q25 and MiXCR clonotype assembly, TCRdb reanalyzed the public sequencing data and kept in-frame beta chains. Here each entry gathers all rows of one CDR3 protein and keeps the most common genes and DNA. This sample comprises roughly 1.5 million distinct CDR3 sequences, approximately 39% of them detected only once. The top ten constitute more than 4% of the sample. What was sequenced was blood. These receptors all come from a woman aged 18-29 years in good health.

A few counts support this clonotype. The rearrangement links TRBV29-1 to TRBJ1-4; the D gene is possibly TRBD1 (5 bases). This CDR3 has 13 amino acids. Trimming stripped 7 bases from V and 7 bases from J, with 16 bases between. Germline values: CDR1 SQVTM, CDR2 ANQGSEA. The CDR3 spells CSAQGNPGEKLFF. The CDR3 bases are TGCAGCGCGCAGGGAAATCCAGGTGAAAAACTGTTTTTT.

V usage is TRBV9 and J usage is TRBJ2-6; TRBD2 aligns across 11 bases. The CDR3 runs 18 residues. After removal of 3 bases from V and 0 bases from J, the junction contained 5 bases not matched to a gene. Germline V lookup: CDR1 SGDLS, CDR2 YYNGEE. The CDR3 DNA sequence: TGTGCCAGCAGCGCACTAGCGGGAGAGAGCTCTGGGGCCAACGTCCTGACTTTC. Encoded protein: CASSALAGESSGANVLTF.

This chain links TRBV20-1 with TRBJ1-5, with D possibly being TRBD1 (6 bases). The CDR3 has 16 amino acids. Looked up from germline, CDR1 is DFQATT and CDR2 is SNEGSKA (reference sequence). V was cut by 1 base and J by 1 base, with 14 bases left in between. The CDR3 DNA reads TGCAGTGCTAGAGGAGAACAGGGAGAAAGCAATCAGCCCCAGCATTTT. It yields the protein CSARGEQGESNQPQHF.

In its sample, this clonotype was seen a few times. The CDR3 nucleotides are TGTGCCAGCAGCTTAAAGTCCGGGTCCACAGATACGCAGTATTTT. As protein: CASSLKSGSTDTQYF. The V and J genes are TRBV7-3 and TRBJ2-3; D not certain. Looked up from germline, CDR1 is SGHTA and CDR2 is FQGTGA. CDR3 length equals 15 residues. The V and J ends lost 1 base and 2 bases respectively, with 10 bases between them.

The chain couples TRBV21-1 to TRBJ2-7; the DNA was not compared with TRBD1, the D call given in the table. TRBV21-1 counts as a pseudogene. The CDR3 totals 16 residues. The CDR3 spells CASSKKKGQSSYEQYF. The CDR3 region has the DNA TGTGCCAGCAGCAAAAAGAAAGGACAGAGCTCCTACGAGCAGTACTTC.

The CDR3 DNA reads as TGTGCCAGCAGTGACGGGTCTAACTATGGCTACACCTTC. Translation gives CASSDGSNYGYTF. The genes are TRBV6-1 and TRBJ1-2; the D is unclear. The CDR3 is 13 amino acids. Germline assignment: CDR1 MNHNS and CDR2 SASEGT. V was clipped by 3 bases and J by 0 bases, with 5 bases between them.

The chain uses TRBV27 and TRBJ2-6; no clear D gene. V dropped 6 bases and J dropped 2 bases, with 14 bases sitting between them. This CDR3 is 16 amino acids long. Germline-derived CDR1 and CDR2 are MNHEY and SMNVEV (reference sequence). The CDR3 protein is CASSFTLGAGANVLTF. As DNA, the CDR3 is TGTGCCAGCAGCTTCACCCTTGGGGCTGGGGCCAACGTCCTGACTTTC.

This clonotype was picked up a small number of times. The junction differs from germline at one of its ends, possibly a read error. This chain joins TRBV7-2 and TRBJ1-2; D not certain. Germline V CDR1 and CDR2: SGHTA, FQGNSA. The CDR3 sequence is 15 residues long. This chain's CDR3 is CASSLALRDNDGYTF. In DNA form, the CDR3 reads TGTGCCAGCAGCTTAGCGTTAAGGGATAACGATGGCTACACCTTC.

A few counts support this clonotype. An end of the junction does not agree with germline; a read error may underlie this. The genes are TRBV7-2 and TRBJ1-2; D ambiguous. Germline values: CDR1 SGHTA, CDR2 FQGNSA. The CDR3 totals 14 residues. CDR3 region: CASSVAWTQGGYTF. For the CDR3, the DNA is TGTGCCAGCAGCGTAGCCTGGACTCAAGGTGGCTACACCTTC.

The chain uses TRBV7-2 and TRBJ2-5; D perhaps matches TRBD2 (5 bases). Per the germline V gene, CDR1 is SGHTA and CDR2 is FQGNSA. The CDR3 has 16 residues. Trimming left V 0 bases short and J 2 bases short, with 13 bases between. As DNA, the CDR3 is TGTGCCAGCAGCTTAGCGCTCCGAGCGGCACAAGAGACCCAGTACTTC. Its protein product is CASSLALRAAQETQYF.

The chain combines TRBV7-2 with TRBJ1-1, with 8 bases lining up with TRBD1. This CDR3 spans 13 amino acids. The germline gives CDR1 SGHTA, CDR2 FQGNSA. Losses at the gene ends were 1 base for V and 12 bases for J; bases not matched to a gene: 7. CDR3 bases: TGTGCCAGCAGCTTAGGGACAGGGAGATCGACTTTCTTT. It is translated as CASSLGTGRSTFF.

There are a few counts of this clonotype. The junction does not match germline at one end; this may be a read error. The chain employs TRBV7-8 and TRBJ2-3; D is perhaps TRBD1 (5 bases). The CDR3 is 13 residues long. CDR1 SGHVS and CDR2 FQNEAQ come from the germline V gene. This CDR3 is CASSVAEQGTQYF. The CDR3 nucleotides are TGTGCCAGCAGCGTAGCCGAGCAGGGAACACAGTATTTT.

The chain employs TRBV5-1 and TRBJ2-1, with TRBD2 as a possible D gene (5 bases). The length of the CDR3 is 16 residues. Germline V gene lookup returns CDR1 SGHRS and CDR2 YFSETQ. Between the trimmed V and J ends, which lost 4 bases and 8 bases, there was a span of 22 bases. DNA of the CDR3: TGCGCCAGCAGCGCCGGGCCTCGGGGTGGATACGATGAGCAGTTCTTC. This translates into CASSAGPRGGYDEQFF.

This clonotype was detected only a few times. The V call is TRBV20-1, the J call TRBJ2-5; no firm D call. The germline CDR1 and CDR2 sequences are DFQATT and SNEGSKA (reference sequence). Trimming pared 2 bases from V and 11 bases from J, leaving 12 bases between. This CDR3 spans 11 amino acids. The CDR3 DNA reads as TGCAGTGCTAGATGGAGAAATGAGCAGTACTTC. Translating it yields CSARWRNEQYF.

The chain has TRBV10-3 and TRBJ2-7; 11 nucleotides align to TRBD2. Germline V gene sequence: CDR1 ENHRY, CDR2 SYGVKD. The CDR3 covers 16 residues. V lost 0 bases and J lost 4; bases outside the gene matches: 5. The CDR3 sequence is CAISESSGRALYEQYF. CDR3 DNA: TGTGCCATCAGTGAGTCTAGCGGGAGGGCCTTATACGAGCAGTACTTC.

This chain connects TRBV6-1 to TRBJ2-3, with D hard to call. This CDR3 comprises 17 residues. V lost 4 bases and J lost 0, with 17 bases in between. The germline gives CDR1 MNHNS, CDR2 SASEGT. CDR3 region: CASSARPRARSTDTQYF. The CDR3 coding sequence is TGTGCCAGCAGTGCTCGCCCCCGGGCTAGAAGCACAGATACGCAGTATTTT.

This clonotype was observed a handful of times. The chain is built from TRBV20-1 and TRBJ1-5; D gene ambiguous. Looked up from germline, CDR1 is DFQATT and CDR2 is SNEGSKA (reference sequence). The CDR3 contains 12 residues. V was cut by 3 bases and J by 9 bases, with 12 bases left in between. Written as DNA, the CDR3 is TGCAGTGCTAGTCCCGGTAGTAGGCCCCAGCATTTT. Its protein product is CSASPGSRPQHF.

The chain employs TRBV4-2 and TRBJ2-5; 8 nucleotides agree with TRBD1. The CDR3 is made up of 17 amino acids. Germline lookup yields CDR1 LGHNA and CDR2 YNFKEQ. The V gene end was trimmed by 0 bases and the J gene end by 5 bases; junction bases not matched to a gene: 11. For the CDR3, the DNA is TGTGCCAGCAGCCAAGACAGGGAAATTCGGGACAGGGAGACCCAGTACTTC. It specifies CASSQDREIRDRETQYF.

This clonotype was counted between two and nine times. The chain employs TRBV27 and TRBJ2-7; TRBD1 or TRBD2 may be the D gene (5 bases each). Trimming took off 6 bases at V and 2 bases at J, with 11 bases between the two ends. The CDR3 totals 13 residues. From germline, CDR1 is MNHEY and CDR2 SMNVEV (reference sequence). The CDR3 loop is CASSGTPTYEQYF. The CDR3 region has the DNA TGTGCCAGCAGCGGGACGCCGACCTACGAGCAGTACTTC.

This chain connects TRBV28 to TRBJ2-1, with 7 bases matching TRBD2. The CDR3 has 13 amino acids. Germline CDR1 and CDR2: MDHEN and SYDVKM. V dropped 5 bases and J dropped 9; count of bases not matched to a gene: 7. CDR3 nucleotide sequence: TGTGCCAGCAGTCGCGGGAGTGGTTTTGAGCAGTTCTTC. This translates into CASSRGSGFEQFF.

In its sample, this clonotype was seen a few times. The chain has TRBV4-1 and TRBJ2-1, with D perhaps TRBD1 (7 bases). Deletions cut 2 bases from V and 3 bases from J, with 17 bases between. The CDR3 is made up of 17 amino acids. The V gene's germline CDR1 is MGHRA and CDR2 YSYEKL. The CDR3 is CASSQSPPGGLYNEQFF. As DNA, the CDR3 is TGCGCCAGCAGCCAATCCCCACCAGGGGGACTCTACAATGAGCAGTTCTTC.

As regards this clonotype: A much larger clone sits a single nucleotide away, making a read error possible. V gene TRBV29-1 combines with J gene TRBJ2-5, with 7 positions matching TRBD2. Trimming removed 6 bases from V and 11 bases from J; junction bases left unmatched: 21. The length of the CDR3 is 15 residues. Germline loops: CDR1 SQVTM, CDR2 ANQGSEA. The CDR3 DNA is TGCAGCGTGGAGGGCTCCGGGACTACCGTCAATGAGCAGTACTTC. Protein product: CSVEGSGTTVNEQYF.

The chain has TRBV20-1 and TRBJ1-4; no clear D. With 0 bases removed from V and 7 bases from J, the gap between germline ends came to 15 bases. The CDR3 runs 15 residues. CDR1 DFQATT and CDR2 SNEGSKA come from the germline V gene (reference sequence). CDR3 loop: CSARDSQSPVEKLFF. CDR3 DNA: TGCAGTGCTAGAGATTCTCAGAGTCCCGTTGAAAAACTGTTTTTT.

This clonotype came up a few times. V gene TRBV20-1 combines with J gene TRBJ2-1; no clear D. Between the trimmed V and J ends, which lost 6 bases and 0 bases, there was a span of 24 bases. Germline-derived CDR1 and CDR2 are DFQATT and SNEGSKA (reference sequence). The CDR3 contains 18 residues. This CDR3 is CSARSPGAAVISYNEQFF. The CDR3 DNA follows: TGCAGTGCCAGAAGCCCCGGTGCGGCGGTGATCTCCTACAATGAGCAGTTCTTC.

This clonotype has more than one count but fewer than ten. The J gene is TRBJ1-5, the V gene TRBV7-2; tentatively, D is TRBD1 (5 bases). V lost 5 bases and J 9 bases, leaving 14 bases between the germline ends. The CDR3 has 13 residues. Germline V lookup: CDR1 SGHTA, CDR2 FQGNSA. The CDR3 DNA is TGTGCCAGCAGCCGGGACGCAGCGTGGCCCCAGCATTTT. Amino acid sequence: CASSRDAAWPQHF.

This clonotype was seen many times. The chain carries TRBV7-9 and TRBJ1-1; 10 bases fit TRBD1. The V segment lost 5 bases and the J segment 1 base; nucleotides outside the gene matches: 7. CDR3 length: 16 residues. Germline V CDR1 and CDR2: SEHNR, FQNEAQ (reference sequence). In DNA, the CDR3 is TGTGCCAGCAGCCCCCAAGGACAGGGGGAGAACACTGAAGCTTTCTTT. Amino acids: CASSPQGQGENTEAFF. The variable domain in full, with the rest retrieved from reference TRBV7-9 and TRBJ1-1, is DTGVSQNPRHKITKRGQNVTFRCDPISEHNRLYWYRQTLGQGPEFLTYFQNEAQLEKSRLLSDRFSAERPKGSFSTLEIQRTEQGDSAMYLCASSPQGQGENTEAFFGQGTRLTVV.

This clonotype was picked up a small number of times. The rearrangement uses TRBV6-6 and TRBJ2-5; TRBD2 agrees at 8 bases. With V trimmed by 5 bases and J by 11 bases, 4 bases remained unmatched. Germline V gene lookup returns CDR1 MNHNY and CDR2 SVGAGI (reference sequence). The CDR3 totals 11 residues. The CDR3 DNA reads as TGTGCCAGCAGTGGGCGGGGGGAGCAGTACTTC. Protein sequence: CASSGRGEQYF.

The chain carries TRBV12-3 or TRBV12-4 and TRBJ1-5; D is ambiguous. Trimming removed 6 bases at V and 2 bases at J, with 11 bases between. The length of the CDR3 is 14 residues. CDR3 in DNA: TGTGCCAGCAGGGGGAGCGGGGGCAATCAGCCCCAGCATTTT. As protein: CASRGSGGNQPQHF.

This chain joins TRBV7-9 and TRBJ2-7; weak D call: TRBD2 (6 bases). The germline V gene encodes CDR1 SEHNR and CDR2 FQNEAQ (reference sequence). The V end lost 5 bases, the J end lost 2 bases, and 16 bases lay between the germline ends. This CDR3 has 15 residues. The DNA for the CDR3 is TGTGCCAGCAGCCGGGCGGGGCAATGGGCCTACGAGCAGTACTTC. Translated: CASSRAGQWAYEQYF.

As for this clonotype: The germline gene is not matched at one end of the junction; a read error may be the cause. Here the CDR3 reads CNAISYNGQYF. CDR3 nucleotide sequence: TGCAATGCTATCTCCTACAATGGGCAGTACTTC. The V and J genes are TRBV20-1 and TRBJ2-1; D is unresolved. The assigned J gene may be wrong: the sequence end matches TRBJ2-7 better. In germline, CDR1 is DFQATT, CDR2 SNEGSKA (reference sequence). The CDR3 contains 11 residues.

A few counts support this clonotype. V gene TRBV11-2 combines with J gene TRBJ2-3, with 10 bases matching TRBD2. The CDR3 runs to 16 residues. The germline gives CDR1 SGHAT, CDR2 FQNNGV. The V and J ends lost 4 bases and 2 bases, in that order; junction bases with no gene match: 6. The CDR3 reads CASSSSGGANTDTQYF. CDR3 coding DNA: TGTGCCAGCAGCTCTAGCGGGGGCGCTAACACAGATACGCAGTATTTT.

The chain links TRBV6-2 or TRBV6-3 to TRBJ1-5; maybe TRBD1 (6 bases). Germline assignment: CDR1 MNHEY and CDR2 SVGEGT. The V gene lost 8 bases and the J gene lost 2 bases, with 13 bases spanning the gap. The length of the CDR3 is 14 residues. This CDR3 reads CASAGAGGNQPQHF. The DNA for the CDR3 is TGTGCCAGCGCAGGGGCGGGGGGCAATCAGCCCCAGCATTTT.